This T cell receptor beta chain was sequenced for a study of CXCR3-negative and CXCR3-positive naive CD8 T cells. The libraries of TRB cDNA were prepared using 5' RACE with UMI labels. TCRdb reprocessed the 5' RACE reads; each CDR3 protein has one entry and no DNA is given. Its table records about 130,000 distinct CDR3 sequences. In the case of this clonotype: Its antigen remains unknown.

Germline lookup yields CDR1 SGHDN and CDR2 FVKESK. The CDR3 covers 15 residues. Study-level findings and limits: Comparison of naive CXCR3-negative and CXCR3-positive cells revealed similar TRBV-TRBJ usage, while memory cells differed. From TRB CDR3 properties, TCR strength was inferred; surface CD5 did not differ between naive subsets.

The source material was naive CXCR3- CD8+ T cells from blood. Documented subset: CD45RO-CCR7+CD27+CD95- naive CD8+ T cells lacking CXCR3 (TNR3-). The sequence was obtained from a human donor in good health. Some clones in this sample may be carry-over from other donors' samples. The chain combines TRBV14 with TRBJ2-7; TCRdb names TRBD1, which stays unverified in the absence of DNA. The CDR3 reads CASSQVAGGFHEQYF.